Listed here is a single TCR beta chain. At one of its ends the junction is not consistent with the germline gene, which may arise from a read error. The data were obtained in a study of blood T cell repertoires in COVID-19. The germline CDR1 and CDR2 sequences are SNHLY and FYNNEI. The CDR3 covers 15 residues. Repertoires were generated with immunoSEQ multiplex PCR, while TCRdb's copy carries only in-frame clones and drops some. There are about 340,000 clones in the sample; 65% to 90% occur only once, and roughly 4.2% lies in the top ten. The clonotype was recovered from a middle-aged woman with acute COVID-19. Input material: PBMCs or T cells enriched from blood (not recorded which). The rearrangement links TRBV2 to TRBJ1-1, with 8 bases lining up with TRBD1. The CDR3 coding sequence is TGTGCCAGCAGTGAATTGGACAGGGTGGGGCAACGACGTGTCTTT. Encoded protein: CASSELDRVGQRRVF.